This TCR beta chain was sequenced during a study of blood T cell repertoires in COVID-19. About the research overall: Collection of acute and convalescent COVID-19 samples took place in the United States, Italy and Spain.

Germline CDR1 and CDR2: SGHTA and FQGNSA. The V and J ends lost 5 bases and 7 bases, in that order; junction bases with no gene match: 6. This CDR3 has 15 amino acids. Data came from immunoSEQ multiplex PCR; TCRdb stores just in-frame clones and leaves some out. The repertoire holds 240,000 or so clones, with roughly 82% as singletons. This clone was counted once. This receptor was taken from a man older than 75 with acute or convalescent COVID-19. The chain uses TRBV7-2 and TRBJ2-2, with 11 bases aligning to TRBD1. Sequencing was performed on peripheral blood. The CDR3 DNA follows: TGTGCCAGCAGCGTCGGACAGGGGGCGTACGGGGAGCTGTTTTTT. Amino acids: CASSVGQGAYGELFF. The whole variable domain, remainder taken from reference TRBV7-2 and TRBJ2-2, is GAGVSQSPSNKVTEKGKDVELRCDPISGHTALYWYRQSLGQGLEFLIYFQGNSAPDKSGLPSDRFSAERTGGSVSTLTIQRTQQEDSAVYLCASSVGQGAYGELFFGEGSRLTVL.